The source of this T cell receptor (beta chain) is a study of regulatory T cells in long-lasting Graves disease. Noted time point: persistent/refractory GD, antithyroid drugs over 5 years with positive TRAb. The TCR library was made from RNA that had been extracted from PBMCs in TRIzol. American Thyroid Association guidelines were used to diagnose Graves' disease. Building of the TCR beta libraries involved iRepertoire HTBI primers and Arm-PCR of CDR3 regions. TCRdb used MiXCR to reprocess the multiplex PCR reads, holding one entry per CDR3 protein. The sample lists around 450,000 distinct CDR3 sequences, around a fifth occurring once. The germline CDR1 and CDR2 sequences are SGHDT and YYEEEE. The germline V and J ends were trimmed by 3 bases and 4 bases, with 13 bases remaining between them. This CDR3 is built from 14 residues. This clonotype appeared a few times.

This TCR was sampled from a female donor with Graves disease. The gene calls are TRBV5-6 and TRBJ2-5; the D gene is possibly TRBD2 (6 bases). Sequencing used peripheral blood mononuclear cells (PBMCs), obtained when the disease was refractory, from a patient treated with antithyroid drugs. The CDR3 region is CASSSGGAIETQYF. The CDR3 region has the DNA TGTGCCAGCAGCTCCGGAGGGGCTATAGAGACCCAGTACTTC.